The following is a TCR beta chain sequence with its context. The antigen is undetermined. This sample is drawn from a study of cytomegalovirus exposure and HLA in healthy donors. Study observations and caveats: The authors enumerated around 150 TCR beta chains as linked to cytomegalovirus. Available immune exposure information covered CMV serostatus only. The authors later found HLA-associated TCR beta chains more clonally expanded than equally common others. A few chains tied to CMV proved CMV antigen-specific in vitro.

The PCR ran on 60 Vbeta and 13 Jbeta primers. The assay was immunoSEQ multiplex PCR, and TCRdb's table has in-frame clones only and misses some. The sample carries approximately 71,000 clones, about 78% recorded once. This CDR3 spans 14 amino acids. Germline V gives CDR1 SNHLY, CDR2 FYNNEI. V was cut by 4 bases and J by 8 bases, with 12 bases left in between. This receptor was obtained from a woman in her 40s in good health and CMV-seropositive. The chain links TRBV2 to TRBJ1-6, with D uncertain. Sequencing was performed on PBMCs. CDR3 sequence (DNA): TGTGCCAGCAGTGCTATCGGTTCGGATTCACCCCTCCACTTT. This encodes CASSAIGSDSPLHF.